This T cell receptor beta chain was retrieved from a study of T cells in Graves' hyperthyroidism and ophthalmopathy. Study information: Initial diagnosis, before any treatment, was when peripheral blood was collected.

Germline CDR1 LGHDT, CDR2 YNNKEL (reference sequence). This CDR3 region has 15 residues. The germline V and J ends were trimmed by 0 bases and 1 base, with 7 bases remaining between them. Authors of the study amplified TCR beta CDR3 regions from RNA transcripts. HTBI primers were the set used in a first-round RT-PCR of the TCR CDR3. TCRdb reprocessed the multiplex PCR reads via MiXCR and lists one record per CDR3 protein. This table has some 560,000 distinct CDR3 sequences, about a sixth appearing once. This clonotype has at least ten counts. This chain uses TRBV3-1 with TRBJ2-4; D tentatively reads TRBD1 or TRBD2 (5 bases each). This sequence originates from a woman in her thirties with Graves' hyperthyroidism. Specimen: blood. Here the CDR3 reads CASSQEWDAKNIQYF. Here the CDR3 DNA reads TGTGCCAGCAGCCAAGAGTGGGACGCCAAAAACATTCAGTACTTC.